This paragraph reports one TCR beta chain. Its antigen is unknown. This sample was taken from a study of post-analysis software for immune sequencing data. Background on the study: In terms of disease course, relapsing-remitting, secondary progressive and progressive-relapsing multiple sclerosis were included.

Findings and limits, study-wide: Four or five TRBV segments were significantly more frequent in patients than in controls. TRBV5-6, TRBV5-1 and TRBV20-1 were among these segments. Samples prepared in the same batch strongly co-clustered by F measure. Significantly lower normalized Chao1 diversity was found in patients with multiple sclerosis relative to controls.

This CDR3 spans 15 amino acids. Deletions cut 0 bases from V and 2 bases from J, with 9 bases between. In germline, CDR1 is SGHTA, CDR2 FQGTGA. Unique molecular identifiers were built into the TCR beta cDNA libraries. Each CDR3 protein gets one entry after TCRdb re-called the PCR reads with MiXCR. The table includes fewer than 600,000 distinct CDR3 sequences, 45% detected once. The rearrangement uses TRBV7-3 and TRBJ2-3, with D hard to call. The TCR comes from a girl aged 5 to 17 with multiple sclerosis. Source material: blood. The CDR3 sequence is CASSLTDSPTDTQYF. The CDR3 nucleotides are TGTGCCAGCAGCTTAACCGACTCCCCCACAGATACGCAGTATTTT.